This TCR beta chain was documented in a study of T cell responses to AZD1222 COVID-19 vaccine. Study-wide findings and caveats: Spike-specific TCRs gained breadth and depth after people received two AZD1222 doses. Repertoires in all cases were sampled only once the peak T cell response had passed. The sample set comprised mostly white British donors with more females, and clonal diversity was possibly underestimated. Baseline serology detected seropositivity in only six AZD1222 recipients.

Germline CDR1 is SGHKS and CDR2 is YYEKEE (reference sequence). The CDR3 is 15 amino acids. V gave up 0 bases and J gave up 5 bases; unmatched junction bases: 5. Clones were sequenced by immunoSEQ multiplex PCR, and TCRdb holds only the in-frame ones, with some missing. The sample lists under 70,000 clones; roughly 78% were seen once. In regard to this clone: Its antigen is not identified.

The sample in question was peripheral blood, obtained on day 0 of MenACWY control vaccination. The receptor was isolated from an adult in good health. This chain connects TRBV5-5 to TRBJ1-3, with 7 bases fitting TRBD1. CDR3 protein: CASSLEATGRNTIYF. CDR3 nucleotide sequence: TGTGCCAGCAGCTTGGAGGCGACAGGGCGAAACACCATATATTTT.